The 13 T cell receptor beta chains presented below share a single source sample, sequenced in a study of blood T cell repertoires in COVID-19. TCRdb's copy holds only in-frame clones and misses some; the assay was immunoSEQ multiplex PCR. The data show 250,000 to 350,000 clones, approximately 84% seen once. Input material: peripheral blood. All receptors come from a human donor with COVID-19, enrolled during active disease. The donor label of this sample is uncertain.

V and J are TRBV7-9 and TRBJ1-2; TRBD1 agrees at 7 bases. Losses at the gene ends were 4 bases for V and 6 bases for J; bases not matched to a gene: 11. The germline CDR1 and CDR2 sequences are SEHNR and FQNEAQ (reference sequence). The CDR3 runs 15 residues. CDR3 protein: CASSSDRPDLDGYTF. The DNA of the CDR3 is TGTGCCAGCAGCTCGGACAGGCCTGACCTTGATGGCTACACCTTC.

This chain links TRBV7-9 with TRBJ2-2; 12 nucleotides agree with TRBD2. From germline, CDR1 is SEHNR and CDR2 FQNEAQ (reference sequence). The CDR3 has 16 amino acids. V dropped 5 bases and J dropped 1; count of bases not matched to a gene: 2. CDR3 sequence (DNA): TGTGCCAGCAGCGGACTAGCGGGGCTGAACACCGGGGAGCTGTTTTTT. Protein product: CASSGLAGLNTGELFF.

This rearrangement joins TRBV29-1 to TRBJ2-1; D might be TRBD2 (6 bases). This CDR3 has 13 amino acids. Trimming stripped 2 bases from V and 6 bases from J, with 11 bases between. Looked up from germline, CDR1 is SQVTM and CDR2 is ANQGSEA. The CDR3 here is CSVEQGGSNEQFF. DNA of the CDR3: TGCAGCGTTGAACAGGGAGGAAGCAATGAGCAGTTCTTC.

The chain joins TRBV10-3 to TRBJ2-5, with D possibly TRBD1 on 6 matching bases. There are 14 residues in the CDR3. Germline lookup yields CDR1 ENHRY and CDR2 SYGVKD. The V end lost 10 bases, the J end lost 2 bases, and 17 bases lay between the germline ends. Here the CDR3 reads CATAPRDTQETQYF. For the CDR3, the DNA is TGTGCCACGGCCCCCCGGGACACTCAAGAGACCCAGTACTTC.

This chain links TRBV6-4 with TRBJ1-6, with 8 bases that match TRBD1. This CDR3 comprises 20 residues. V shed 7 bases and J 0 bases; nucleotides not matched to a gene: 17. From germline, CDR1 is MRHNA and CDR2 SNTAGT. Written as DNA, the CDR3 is TGTGCCAGCACCACCCCCCGTAAGGACAGGGCGAGCTCCTATAATTCACCCCTCCACTTT. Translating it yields CASTTPRKDRASSYNSPLHF.

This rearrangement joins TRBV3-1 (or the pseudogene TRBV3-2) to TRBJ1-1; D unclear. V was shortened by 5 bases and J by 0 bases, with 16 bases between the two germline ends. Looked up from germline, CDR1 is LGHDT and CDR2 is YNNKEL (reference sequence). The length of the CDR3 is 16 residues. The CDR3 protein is CASSSDTRTLNTEAFF. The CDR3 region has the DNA TGTGCCAGCAGCTCCGACACCCGCACGTTGAACACTGAAGCTTTCTTT.

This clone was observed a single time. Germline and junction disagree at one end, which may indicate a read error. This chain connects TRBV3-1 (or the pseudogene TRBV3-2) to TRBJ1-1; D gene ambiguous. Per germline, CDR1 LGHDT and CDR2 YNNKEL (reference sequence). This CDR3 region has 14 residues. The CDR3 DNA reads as TGTGCCAGCAGTCAAGGAGTTACGGGCACTGAAGCTTTCTTT. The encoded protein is CASSQGVTGTEAFF.

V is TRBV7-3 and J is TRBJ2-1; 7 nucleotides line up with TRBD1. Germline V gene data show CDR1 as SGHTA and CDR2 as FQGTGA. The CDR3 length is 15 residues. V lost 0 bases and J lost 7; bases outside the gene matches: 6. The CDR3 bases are TGTGCCAGCAGCTTAACGAGAGACAGGGAAAATGAGCAGTTCTTC. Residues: CASSLTRDRENEQFF.

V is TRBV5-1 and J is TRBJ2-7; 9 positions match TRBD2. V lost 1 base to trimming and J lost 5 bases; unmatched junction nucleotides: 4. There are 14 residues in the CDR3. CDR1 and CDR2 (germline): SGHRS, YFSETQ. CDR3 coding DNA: TGCGCCAGCAGCTTGAGTCTAGCGGGAAACGAGCAGTACTTC. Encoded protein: CASSLSLAGNEQYF.

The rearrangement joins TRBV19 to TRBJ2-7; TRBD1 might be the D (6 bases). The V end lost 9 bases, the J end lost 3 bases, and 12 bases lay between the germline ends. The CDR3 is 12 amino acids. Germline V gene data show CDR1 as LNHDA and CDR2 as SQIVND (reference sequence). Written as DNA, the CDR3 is TGTGCCAGCAGGGGCATACTCTACGAGCAGTACTTC. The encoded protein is CASRGILYEQYF.

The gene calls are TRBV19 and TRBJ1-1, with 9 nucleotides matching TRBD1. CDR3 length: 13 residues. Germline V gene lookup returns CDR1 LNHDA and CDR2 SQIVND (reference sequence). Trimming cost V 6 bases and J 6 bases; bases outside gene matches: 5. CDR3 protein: CASRWRTGAEAFF. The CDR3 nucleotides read TGTGCCAGTAGATGGAGGACAGGGGCTGAAGCTTTCTTT.

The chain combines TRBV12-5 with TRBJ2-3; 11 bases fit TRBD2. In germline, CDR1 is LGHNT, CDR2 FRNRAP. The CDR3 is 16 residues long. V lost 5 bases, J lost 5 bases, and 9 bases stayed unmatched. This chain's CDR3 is CASGTPGSGRGDTQYF. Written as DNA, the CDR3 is TGTGCTAGTGGTACCCCCGGTAGCGGGAGGGGAGATACGCAGTATTTT.

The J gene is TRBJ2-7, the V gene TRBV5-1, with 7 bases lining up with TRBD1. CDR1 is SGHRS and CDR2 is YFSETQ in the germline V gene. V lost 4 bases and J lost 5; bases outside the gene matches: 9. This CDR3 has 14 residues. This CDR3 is CASSRGYRGHEQYF. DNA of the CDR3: TGCGCCAGCAGCAGAGGGTACAGGGGCCACGAGCAGTACTTC.